This TCR beta chain came from a study of cytomegalovirus exposure and HLA in healthy donors. About the study: In a previous analysis, some 110 million unique TCR beta sequences were found from approximately 180 million T cells. Early on, a data release was issued that held 85 million to 95 million unique TCRs from HLA-typed donors.

The germline CDR1 and CDR2 sequences are LGHNA and YSLEER. Trimming took 0 bases from V and 10 from J, leaving 13 bases between them. CDR3 length: 15 residues. Use of 60 Vbeta and 13 Jbeta primers characterized the PCR. Assay used: immunoSEQ multiplex PCR; TCRdb lists only in-frame clones, some missing. Among 100,000 to 150,000 clones listed, more than 75% were seen once. This chain connects TRBV4-3 to TRBJ1-6; D unclear. The clonotype was recovered from a man aged 35 to 55 in good health and CMV-seronegative. The sequencing input was PBMCs. The CDR3 DNA reads TGCGCCAGCAGCCAAGACCACCAGGCCGGATCACCCCTCCACTTT. This sequence encodes CASSQDHQAGSPLHF.